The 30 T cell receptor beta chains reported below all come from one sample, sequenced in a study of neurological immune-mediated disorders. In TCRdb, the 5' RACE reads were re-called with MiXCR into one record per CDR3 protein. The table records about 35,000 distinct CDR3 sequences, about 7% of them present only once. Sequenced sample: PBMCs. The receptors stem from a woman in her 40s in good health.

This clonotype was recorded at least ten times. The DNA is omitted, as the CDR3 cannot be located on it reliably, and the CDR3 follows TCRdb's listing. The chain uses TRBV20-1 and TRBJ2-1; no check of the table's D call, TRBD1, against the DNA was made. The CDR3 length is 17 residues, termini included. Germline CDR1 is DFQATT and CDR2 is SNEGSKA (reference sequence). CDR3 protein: CSARDSVRGPRYNEQFF.

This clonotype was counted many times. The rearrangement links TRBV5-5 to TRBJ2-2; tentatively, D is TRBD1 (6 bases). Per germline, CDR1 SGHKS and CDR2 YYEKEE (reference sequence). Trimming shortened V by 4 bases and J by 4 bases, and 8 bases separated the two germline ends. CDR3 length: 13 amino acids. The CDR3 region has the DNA TGTGCCAGCAGCCAGACAGGCACCGGGGAGCTGTTTTTT. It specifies CASSQTGTGELFF. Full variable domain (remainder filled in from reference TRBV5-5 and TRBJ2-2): DAGVTQSPTHLIKTRGQQVTLRCSPISGHKSVSWYQQVLGQGPQFIFQYYEKEERGRGNFPDRFSARQFPNYSSELNVNALLLGDSALYLCASSQTGTGELFFGEGSRLTVL.

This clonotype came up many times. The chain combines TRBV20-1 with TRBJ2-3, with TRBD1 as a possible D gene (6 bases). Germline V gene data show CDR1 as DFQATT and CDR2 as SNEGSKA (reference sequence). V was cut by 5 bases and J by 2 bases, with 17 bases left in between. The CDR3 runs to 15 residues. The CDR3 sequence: CSAGYFEGVTDTQYF. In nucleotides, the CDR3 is TGCAGTGCTGGGTACTTTGAGGGGGTCACAGATACGCAGTATTTT.

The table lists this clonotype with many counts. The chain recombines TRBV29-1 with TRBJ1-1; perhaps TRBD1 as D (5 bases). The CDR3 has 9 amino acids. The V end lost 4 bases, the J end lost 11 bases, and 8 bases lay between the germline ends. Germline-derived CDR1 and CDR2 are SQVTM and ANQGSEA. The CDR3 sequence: CSVGQMAFF. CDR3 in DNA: TGCAGCGTTGGACAGATGGCTTTCTTT.

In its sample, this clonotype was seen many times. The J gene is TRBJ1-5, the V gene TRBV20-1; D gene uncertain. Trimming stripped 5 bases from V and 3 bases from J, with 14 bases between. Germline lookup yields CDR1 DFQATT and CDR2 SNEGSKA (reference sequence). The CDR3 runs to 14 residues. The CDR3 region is CSASRTEYNQPQHF. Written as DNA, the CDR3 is TGCAGTGCTTCCCGGACGGAATACAATCAGCCCCAGCATTTT.

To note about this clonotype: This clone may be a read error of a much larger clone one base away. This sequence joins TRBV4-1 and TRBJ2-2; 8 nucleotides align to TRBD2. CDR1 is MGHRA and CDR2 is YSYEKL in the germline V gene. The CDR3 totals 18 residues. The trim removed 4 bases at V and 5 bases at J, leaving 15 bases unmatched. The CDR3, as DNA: TGCGCCAGCAGCCTGCTCCTGGTTGGAGCGGGGGTTACCGGGGAGCTGTTTTTT. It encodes CASSLLLVGAGVTGELFF.

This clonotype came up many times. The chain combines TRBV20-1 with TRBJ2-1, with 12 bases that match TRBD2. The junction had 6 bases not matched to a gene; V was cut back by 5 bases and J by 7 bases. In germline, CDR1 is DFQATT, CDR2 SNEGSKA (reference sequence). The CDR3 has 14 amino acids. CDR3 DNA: TGCAGTGCTCAAGGACTAGCGGGACGTAATGAGCAGTTCTTC. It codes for CSAQGLAGRNEQFF.

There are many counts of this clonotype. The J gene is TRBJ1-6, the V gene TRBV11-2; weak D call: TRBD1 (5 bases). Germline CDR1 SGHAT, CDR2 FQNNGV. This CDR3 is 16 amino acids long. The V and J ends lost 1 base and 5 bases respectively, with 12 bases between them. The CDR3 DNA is TGTGCCAGCAGCTTAGGGATCGGGGGACATAATTCACCCCTCCACTTT. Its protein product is CASSLGIGGHNSPLHF.

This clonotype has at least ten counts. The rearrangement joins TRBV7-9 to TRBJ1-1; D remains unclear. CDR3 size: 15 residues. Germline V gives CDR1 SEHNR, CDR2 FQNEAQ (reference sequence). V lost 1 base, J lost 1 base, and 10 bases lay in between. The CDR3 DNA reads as TGTGCCAGCAGCTTAGATTTCACCCGGAACACTGAAGCTTTCTTT. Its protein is CASSLDFTRNTEAFF.

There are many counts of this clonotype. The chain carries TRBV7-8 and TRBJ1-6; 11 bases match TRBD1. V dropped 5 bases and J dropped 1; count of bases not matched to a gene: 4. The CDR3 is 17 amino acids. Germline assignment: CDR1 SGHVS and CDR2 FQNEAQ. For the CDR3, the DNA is TGTGCCAGCAGCACCCGGGACAGGGGGTCCTATAATTCACCCCTCCACTTT. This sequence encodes CASSTRDRGSYNSPLHF.

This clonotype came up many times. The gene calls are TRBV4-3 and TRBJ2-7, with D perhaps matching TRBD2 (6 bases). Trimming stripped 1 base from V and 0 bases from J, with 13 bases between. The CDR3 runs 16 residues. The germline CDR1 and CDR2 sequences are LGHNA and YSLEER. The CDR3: CASSQARTTYSYEQYF. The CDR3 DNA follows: TGCGCCAGCAGCCAAGCGCGGACTACCTACTCCTACGAGCAGTACTTC.

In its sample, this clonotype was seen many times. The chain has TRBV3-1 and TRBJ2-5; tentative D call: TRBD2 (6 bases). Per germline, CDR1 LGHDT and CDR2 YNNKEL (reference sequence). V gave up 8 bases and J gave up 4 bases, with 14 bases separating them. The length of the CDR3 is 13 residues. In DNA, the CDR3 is TGTGCCAGCTTATTGGGGGGAACAGAGACCCAGTACTTC. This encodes CASLLGGTETQYF.

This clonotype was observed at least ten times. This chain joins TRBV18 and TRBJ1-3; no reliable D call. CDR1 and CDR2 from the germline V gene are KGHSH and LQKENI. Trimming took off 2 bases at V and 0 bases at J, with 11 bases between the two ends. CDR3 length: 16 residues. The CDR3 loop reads CASSPTQSYSGNTIYF. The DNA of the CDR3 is TGTGCCAGCTCACCAACACAGTCCTACTCTGGAAACACCATATATTTT.

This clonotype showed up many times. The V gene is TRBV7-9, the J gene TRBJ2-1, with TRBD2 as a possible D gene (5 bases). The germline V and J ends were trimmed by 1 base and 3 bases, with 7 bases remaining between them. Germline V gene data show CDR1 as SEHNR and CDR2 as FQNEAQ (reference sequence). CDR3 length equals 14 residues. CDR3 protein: CASSLVRDYNEQFF. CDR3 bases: TGTGCCAGCAGCTTAGTGAGGGACTACAATGAGCAGTTCTTC.

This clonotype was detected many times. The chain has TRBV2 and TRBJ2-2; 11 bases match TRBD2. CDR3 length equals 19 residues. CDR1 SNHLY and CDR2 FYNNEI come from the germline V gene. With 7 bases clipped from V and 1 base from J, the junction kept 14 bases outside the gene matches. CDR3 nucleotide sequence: TGTGCCAGCATCAGAAAAACCCAACTAGCGGGGGTGAACACCGGGGAGCTGTTTTTT. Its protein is CASIRKTQLAGVNTGELFF.

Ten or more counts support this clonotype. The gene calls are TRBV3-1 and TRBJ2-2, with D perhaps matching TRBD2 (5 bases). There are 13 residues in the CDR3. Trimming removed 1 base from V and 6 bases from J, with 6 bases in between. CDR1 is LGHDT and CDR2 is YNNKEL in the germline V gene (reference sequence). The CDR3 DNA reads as TGTGCCAGCAGCCAAGGGGGAGCCGGGGAGCTGTTTTTT. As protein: CASSQGGAGELFF.

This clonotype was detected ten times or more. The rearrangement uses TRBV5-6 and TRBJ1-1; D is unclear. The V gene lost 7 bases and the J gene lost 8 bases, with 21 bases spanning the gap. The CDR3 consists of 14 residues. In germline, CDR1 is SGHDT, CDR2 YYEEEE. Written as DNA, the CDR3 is TGTGCCAGCGCCCCGGCGGGGTCACGGGCCGAAGCTTTCTTT. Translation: CASAPAGSRAEAFF.

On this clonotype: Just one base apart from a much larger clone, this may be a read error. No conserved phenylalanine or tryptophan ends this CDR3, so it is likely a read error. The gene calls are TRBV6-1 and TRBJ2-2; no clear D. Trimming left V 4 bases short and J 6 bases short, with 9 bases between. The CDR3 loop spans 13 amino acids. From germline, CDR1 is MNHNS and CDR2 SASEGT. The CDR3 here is CASSARDPGELFS. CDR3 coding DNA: TGTGCCAGCAGTGCAAGGGATCCCGGGGAGCTGTTTTCT.

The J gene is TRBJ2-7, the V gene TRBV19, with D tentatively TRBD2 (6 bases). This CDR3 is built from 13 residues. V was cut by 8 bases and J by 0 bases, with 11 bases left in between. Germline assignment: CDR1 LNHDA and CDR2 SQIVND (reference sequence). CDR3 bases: TGTGCCAGTTCCCGGGAGAGCTCCTACGAGCAGTACTTC. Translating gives CASSRESSYEQYF.

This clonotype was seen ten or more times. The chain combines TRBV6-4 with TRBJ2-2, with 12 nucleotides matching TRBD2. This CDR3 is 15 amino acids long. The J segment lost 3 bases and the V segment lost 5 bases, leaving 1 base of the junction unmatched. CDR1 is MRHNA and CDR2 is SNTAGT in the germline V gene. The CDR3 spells CASSRLAGDTGELFF. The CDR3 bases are TGTGCCAGCAGTAGACTAGCGGGAGACACCGGGGAGCTGTTTTTT.

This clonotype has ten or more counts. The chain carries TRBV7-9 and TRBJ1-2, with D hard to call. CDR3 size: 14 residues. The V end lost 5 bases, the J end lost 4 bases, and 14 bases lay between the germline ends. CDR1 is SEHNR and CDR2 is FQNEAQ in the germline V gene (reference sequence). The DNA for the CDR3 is TGTGCCAGCAGCCCCGACTGGGCTGGCTATGGCTACACCTTC. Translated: CASSPDWAGYGYTF.

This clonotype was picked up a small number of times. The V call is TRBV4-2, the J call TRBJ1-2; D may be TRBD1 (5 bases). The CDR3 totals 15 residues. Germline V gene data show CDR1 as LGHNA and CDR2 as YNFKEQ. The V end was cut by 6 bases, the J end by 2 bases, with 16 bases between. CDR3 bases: TGTGCCAGCAGTCGGGACCTGACAGTAAACTATGGCTACACCTTC. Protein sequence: CASSRDLTVNYGYTF.

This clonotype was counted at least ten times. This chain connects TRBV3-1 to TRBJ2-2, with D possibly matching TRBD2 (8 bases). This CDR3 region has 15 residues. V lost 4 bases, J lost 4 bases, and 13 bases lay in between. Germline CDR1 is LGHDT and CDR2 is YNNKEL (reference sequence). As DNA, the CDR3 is TGTGCCAGCAGCCGGGACAGCGGGGGCACCGGGGAGCTGTTTTTT. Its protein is CASSRDSGGTGELFF.

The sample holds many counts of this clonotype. In DNA form, the CDR3 reads TGTGCCAGCAGCGCCGGGACAGGGGCCTCCTACGAGCAGTACTTC. It translates to CASSAGTGASYEQYF. The J gene is TRBJ2-7, the V gene TRBV5-5, with 10 bases fitting TRBD1. The CDR3 consists of 15 residues. Germline CDR1 SGHKS, CDR2 YYEKEE (reference sequence). Trimming cost V 4 bases and J 0 bases; bases outside gene matches: 4.

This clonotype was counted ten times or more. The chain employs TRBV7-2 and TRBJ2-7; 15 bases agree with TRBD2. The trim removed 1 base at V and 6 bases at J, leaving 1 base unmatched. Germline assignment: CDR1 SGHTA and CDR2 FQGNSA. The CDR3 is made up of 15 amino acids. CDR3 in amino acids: CASSLGTSGGGEQYF. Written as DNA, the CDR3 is TGTGCCAGCAGCTTAGGGACTAGCGGGGGGGGCGAGCAGTACTTC.

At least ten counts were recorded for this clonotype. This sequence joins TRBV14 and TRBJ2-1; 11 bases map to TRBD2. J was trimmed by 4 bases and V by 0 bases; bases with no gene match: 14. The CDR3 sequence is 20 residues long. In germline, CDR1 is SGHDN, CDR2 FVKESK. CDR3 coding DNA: TGTGCCAGCAGCCAAGATGGATGGCTAGCGGGGGGTCTTGTTTACAATGAGCAGTTCTTC. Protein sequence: CASSQDGWLAGGLVYNEQFF.

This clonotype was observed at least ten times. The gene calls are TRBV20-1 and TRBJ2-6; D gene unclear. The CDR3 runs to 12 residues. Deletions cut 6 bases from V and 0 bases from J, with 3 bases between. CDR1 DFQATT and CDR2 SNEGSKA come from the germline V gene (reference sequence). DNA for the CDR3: TGCAGTGCCCTCTCTGGGGCCAACGTCCTGACTTTC. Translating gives CSALSGANVLTF.

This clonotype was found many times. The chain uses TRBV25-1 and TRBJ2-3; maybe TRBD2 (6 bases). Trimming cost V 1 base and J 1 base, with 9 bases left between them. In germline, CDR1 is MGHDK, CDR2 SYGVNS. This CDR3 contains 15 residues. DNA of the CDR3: TGTGCCAGCAGTGAATGGGACTCAGGCACAGATACGCAGTATTTT. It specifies CASSEWDSGTDTQYF.

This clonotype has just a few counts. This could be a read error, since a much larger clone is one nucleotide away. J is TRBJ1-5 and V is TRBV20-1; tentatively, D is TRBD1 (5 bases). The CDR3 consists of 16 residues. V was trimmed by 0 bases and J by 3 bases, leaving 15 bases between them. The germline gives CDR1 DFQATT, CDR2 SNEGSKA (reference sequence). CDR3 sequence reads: CSARDGALYNNQPQHF. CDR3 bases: TGCAGTGCTAGAGATGGGGCCTTGTATAACAATCAGCCCCAGCATTTT.

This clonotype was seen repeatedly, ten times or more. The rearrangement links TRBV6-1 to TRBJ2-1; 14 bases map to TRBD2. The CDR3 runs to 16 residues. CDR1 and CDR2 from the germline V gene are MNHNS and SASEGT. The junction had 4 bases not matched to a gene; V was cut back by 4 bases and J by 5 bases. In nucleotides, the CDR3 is TGTGCCAGCAGTGCGACTAGCGGGAGGGTCCACAATGAGCAGTTCTTC. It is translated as CASSATSGRVHNEQFF.